Sequencing of this T cell receptor beta chain was carried out in a study of blood T cell repertoires in COVID-19. Across the study: The origin of the acute and convalescent COVID-19 samples was the United States, Italy and Spain. T cells, B-cell-depleted T cells, or PBMCs supplied cDNA or gDNA.

Seattle-derived patients entered the study during active infection and were followed longitudinally. Under the authors' procedure: Amplification with reference gene primers provided the estimates of nucleated cell counts. The repertoire was sequenced with immunoSEQ multiplex PCR; TCRdb's copy has only in-frame clones and lacks some. Clone size and the V and J calls come from that table; the DNA yielded D and trimming. Of 150,000 or so clones listed, 75% to 90% are singletons. The sequenced material came from peripheral blood. This receptor was taken from a man aged 55 to 70 with COVID-19, enrolled during active disease.

For the CDR3, the DNA is TGTGCCAGCAGCGGGACAGGGCCAAACACTGAAGCTTTCTTT. Residues: CASSGTGPNTEAFF. The chain uses TRBV9 and TRBJ1-1; TRBD1 agrees at 8 bases. Germline CDR1 is SGDLS and CDR2 is YYNGEE. The CDR3 length is 14 residues. Trimming removed 3 bases from V and 2 bases from J; junction bases left unmatched: 3.